The 28 T cell receptor beta chains below come from one sample, sequenced in a study of CXCR3-negative and CXCR3-positive naive CD8 T cells. 5' RACE that incorporated UMI labels was used to prepare the TRB cDNA libraries. TCRdb reprocessed the 5' RACE reads and reports one entry per CDR3 protein, with no DNA. Recorded for this sample: approximately 24,000 distinct CDR3 sequences. Sequencing input: naive CXCR3- CD8+ T cells from blood. Subset denoted: CD45RO-CCR7+CD27+CD95- naive CD8+ T cells lacking CXCR3 (TNR3-). These receptors came from a human donor in good health. Some clones in this sample may be carry-over from other donors' samples.

V is TRBV7-3 and J is TRBJ1-1; as DNA is missing, the TRBD1 call by TCRdb cannot be tested. The CDR3 runs to 14 residues. Germline CDR1 reads SGHTA; CDR2 reads FQGTGA. CDR3 protein: CASSSGQGSTEAFF.

The chain employs TRBV20-1 and TRBJ2-3; TCRdb gives TRBD1 as the D gene, but with no DNA this cannot be confirmed. This CDR3 has 15 amino acids. The germline V gene encodes CDR1 DFQATT and CDR2 SNEGSKA (reference sequence). The CDR3: CSARRQTGDTDTQYF.

CDR3: CASSVYYETEAFF. This chain links TRBV9 with TRBJ1-1. The V gene's germline CDR1 is SGDLS and CDR2 YYNGEE. The CDR3 length is 13 residues. The full variable domain, its missing parts supplied by reference TRBV9 and TRBJ1-1, is DSGVTQTPKHLITATGQRVTLRCSPRSGDLSVYWYQQSLDQGLQFLIQYYNGEERAKGNILERFSAQQFPDLHSELNLSSLELGDSALYFCASSVYYETEAFFGQGTRLTVV.

The CDR3 loop is CASSQDKRTGKKYSGANVLTF. The rearrangement uses TRBV14 and TRBJ2-6; TCRdb calls TRBD1, which cannot be checked without DNA. The CDR3 sequence is 21 residues long. Germline lookup yields CDR1 SGHDN and CDR2 FVKESK. Using reference TRBV14 and TRBJ2-6 for the parts outside the CDR3, the full variable domain is EAGVTQFPSHSVIEKGQTVTLRCDPISGHDNLYWYRRVMGKEIKFLLHFVKESKQDESGMPNNRFLAERTGGTYSTLKVQPAELEDSGVYFCASSQDKRTGKKYSGANVLTFGAGSRLTVL.

The chain combines TRBV29-1 with TRBJ1-5; TCRdb proposes TRBD1, but this gene call is untestable without DNA. There are 14 residues in the CDR3. The V gene's germline CDR1 is SQVTM and CDR2 ANQGSEA. This CDR3 reads CSVSTGRVIEPQHF.

This chain's CDR3 is CASSFWQSNEQFF. V is TRBV12-3 or TRBV12-4 and J is TRBJ2-1. The CDR3 sequence is 13 residues long.

CDR3 sequence reads: CSYRTENEQFF. The chain links TRBV29-1 to TRBJ2-1; with no DNA, the TCRdb D assignment of TRBD1 cannot be verified. The CDR3 is made up of 11 amino acids. The germline gives CDR1 SQVTM, CDR2 ANQGSEA.

The chain has TRBV14 and TRBJ1-1; TCRdb returns TRBD1, unconfirmable since there is no DNA. The CDR3 length is 16 residues. Germline assignment: CDR1 SGHDN and CDR2 FVKESK. Here the CDR3 reads CASSQDPGTENTEAFF.

This rearrangement joins TRBV15 to TRBJ2-4; TCRdb's D gene call, TRBD1, goes unchecked for lack of DNA. The CDR3 runs 17 residues. CDR1 is LNHNV, CDR2 YYDKDF, per germline (reference sequence). The CDR3 sequence: CATSKPGTGRAKNIQYF.

The rearrangement joins TRBV28 to TRBJ2-5; TCRdb indicates TRBD2, and absent DNA this call remains unverified. The germline CDR1 and CDR2 sequences are MDHEN and SYDVKM. CDR3 length equals 15 residues. This chain's CDR3 is CASSPSGRNPETQYF.

The chain couples TRBV28 to TRBJ1-5; TCRdb returns TRBD1, unconfirmable since there is no DNA. The CDR3 is made up of 15 amino acids. Germline CDR1 MDHEN, CDR2 SYDVKM. Here the CDR3 reads CASSSRQGIGQPQHF.

The chain couples TRBV7-9 to TRBJ2-7; TCRdb selects TRBD1, and the lack of DNA leaves this call unchecked. The CDR3 loop spans 14 amino acids. Germline V gene sequence: CDR1 SEHNR, CDR2 FQNEAQ (reference sequence). CDR3 residues: CASSPGVRSYEQYF.

This chain uses TRBV29-1 with TRBJ2-5; TCRdb proposes TRBD2, but this gene call is untestable without DNA. Germline values: CDR1 SQVTM, CDR2 ANQGSEA. This CDR3 spans 15 amino acids. This CDR3 is CSVEGGEGPRETQYF.

This chain connects TRBV2 to TRBJ1-1. CDR3 length equals 11 residues. The germline V gene encodes CDR1 SNHLY and CDR2 FYNNEI. This CDR3 is CANGGPTEAFF.

The rearrangement uses TRBV4-3 and TRBJ2-7; TCRdb designates TRBD2, a call that cannot be tested without DNA. Germline CDR1 reads LGHNA; CDR2 reads YSLEER. This CDR3 comprises 14 residues. CDR3 sequence: CASSPGRNFYEQYF.

The chain joins TRBV5-1 to TRBJ2-7; checking the TCRdb D call of TRBD2 is not possible without DNA. Germline CDR1 is SGHRS and CDR2 is YFSETQ. This CDR3 spans 15 amino acids. The CDR3 here is CASSLVGPSGNEQYF.

This clonotype is medium-sized (0.01 to 0.1%) by frequency. V gene TRBV7-9 combines with J gene TRBJ2-5; TCRdb indicates TRBD1, and absent DNA this call remains unverified. Germline V gene data show CDR1 as SEHNR and CDR2 as FQNEAQ (reference sequence). The CDR3 contains 15 residues. The CDR3 is CASSLPWTGLETQYF.

V is TRBV28 and J is TRBJ2-1; TCRdb names TRBD1, which stays unverified in the absence of DNA. CDR3 length: 11 residues. Germline lookup yields CDR1 MDHEN and CDR2 SYDVKM. CDR3 region: CATARPNEQFF.

The chain uses TRBV28 and TRBJ2-3; TCRdb names TRBD2, which stays unverified in the absence of DNA. This CDR3 is 11 amino acids long. The germline V gene has CDR1 MDHEN and CDR2 SYDVKM. CDR3 residues: CASSFGGAQYF.

This rearrangement joins TRBV7-9 to TRBJ2-7; TCRdb names TRBD2, which stays unverified in the absence of DNA. Germline V gene lookup returns CDR1 SEHNR and CDR2 FQNEAQ (reference sequence). This CDR3 has 15 amino acids. The CDR3 here is CASSRAQRGTYEQYF.

The V call is TRBV11-2, the J call TRBJ2-7; TCRdb returns TRBD2, unconfirmable since there is no DNA. Germline V CDR1 and CDR2: SGHAT, FQNNGV. The CDR3 has 14 amino acids. This CDR3 reads CASSSLRNPYEQYF. Filled out from reference TRBV11-2 and TRBJ2-7, the complete variable domain reads EAGVAQSPRYKIIEKRQSVAFWCNPISGHATLYWYQQILGQGPKLLIQFQNNGVVDDSQLPKDRFSAERLKGVDSTLKIQPAKLEDSAVYLCASSSLRNPYEQYFGPGTRLTVT.

This clonotype is deemed medium-sized (0.01 to 0.1%) by its frequency. The chain uses TRBV20-1 and TRBJ1-2. Germline-derived CDR1 and CDR2 are DFQATT and SNEGSKA (reference sequence). CDR3 length equals 13 residues. CDR3 region: CSARDLGDYGYTF.

The rearrangement joins TRBV7-2 to TRBJ2-1. Per the germline V gene, CDR1 is SGHTA and CDR2 is FQGNSA. The CDR3 totals 15 residues. The CDR3 sequence: CASSLFGSSYNEQFF.

The chain recombines TRBV7-8 with TRBJ1-1. This CDR3 has 15 amino acids. The germline gives CDR1 SGHVS, CDR2 FQNEAQ. The CDR3 protein is CASSLGARSNTEAFF.

The rearrangement joins TRBV10-3 to TRBJ2-1; the TRBD2 assignment by TCRdb is unverifiable without DNA. Germline V gene lookup returns CDR1 ENHRY and CDR2 SYGVKD. The length of the CDR3 is 15 residues. The CDR3 protein is CAISDPGLAMREQFF.

This chain joins TRBV3-1 and TRBJ1-1. Germline lookup yields CDR1 LGHDT and CDR2 YNNKEL (reference sequence). The CDR3 runs to 15 residues. The CDR3 loop is CASSQDRGPWTEAFF. The full variable domain, completed using reference TRBV3-1 and TRBJ1-1, is DTAVSQTPKYLVTQMGNDKSIKCEQNLGHDTMYWYKQDSKKFLKIMFSYNNKELIINETVPNRFSPKSPDKAHLNLHINSLELGDSAVYFCASSQDRGPWTEAFFGQGTRLTVV.

The rearrangement uses TRBV7-2 and TRBJ1-1; absent DNA, TCRdb's TRBD1 call cannot be checked. Germline values: CDR1 SGHTA, CDR2 FQGNSA. The CDR3 contains 14 residues. The CDR3 here is CASSMIQGNTEAFF. Full variable domain (outside the CDR3, taken from reference TRBV7-2 and TRBJ1-1): GAGVSQSPSNKVTEKGKDVELRCDPISGHTALYWYRQSLGQGLEFLIYFQGNSAPDKSGLPSDRFSAERTGGSVSTLTIQRTQQEDSAVYLCASSMIQGNTEAFFGQGTRLTVV.

The chain links TRBV12-3 or TRBV12-4 to TRBJ2-3. The CDR3 is 16 amino acids. CDR3 loop: CASSLVPLKGTDTQYF.